The source of this T cell receptor beta chain is a study of cytomegalovirus exposure and HLA in healthy donors. General observations from the study: With further analysis later on, most CMV-associated TCR beta chains appeared HLA-restricted. Earlier findings revealed that most TCR beta V segments proved productive either about 87% or about 30% of the time. The records held CMV serostatus as the only immune exposure information.

Trimming took 3 bases from V and 0 from J, leaving 12 bases between them. The germline V gene encodes CDR1 SGHNT and CDR2 YENEEA. There are 15 residues in the CDR3. With 60 Vbeta and 13 Jbeta primers, the PCR was carried out. The table came from immunoSEQ multiplex PCR; TCRdb's copy has only in-frame clones and leaves some out. The top ten hold 3.5% to 4.5% of the sample, which has approximately 100,000 clones, 65% to 85% seen once. Concerning this clone itself: Its matching antigen is unknown.

This rearrangement joins TRBV11-3 to TRBJ2-7, with D possibly TRBD2 on 6 matching bases. The TCR comes from a man in his fifties or sixties in good health and CMV-seropositive. The sample consisted of PBMCs. CDR3 in DNA: TGTGCCAGCAGCTTGGGGGGTCCAACCTCCTACGAGCAGTACTTC. This translates into CASSLGGPTSYEQYF.